A single sample gave rise to the 7 T cell receptor beta chains below, sequenced in a study of post-analysis software for immune sequencing data. Overall study findings and caveats: A few TRBV segments (TRBV5-6, TRBV5-1 and TRBV20-1 among them) occurred more frequently in patients than in controls.

Prepared TCR beta cDNA libraries contained unique molecular identifiers. TCRdb fed the PCR reads into MiXCR, producing one record per CDR3 protein. The sample includes hundreds of thousands of distinct CDR3 sequences, about 27% seen only once; the top ten take roughly 0.54%. Their target antigens are unknown. The sequenced material came from blood. These receptors were taken from a girl aged 5-17 years with multiple sclerosis.

In this sample, this clonotype turned up many times. This chain connects TRBV12-3 or TRBV12-4 to TRBJ1-2; TRBD1 agrees at 10 bases. CDR3 length: 13 amino acids. The V gene end was trimmed by 3 bases and the J gene end by 13 bases; junction bases not matched to a gene: 8. CDR3 DNA: TGTGCCAGCAGTTTGGGGACAGGGGCATTCTGCACCTTC. This codes for CASSLGTGAFCTF.

The sample holds a few counts of this clonotype. The chain employs TRBV10-3 and TRBJ2-5, with 7 bases identical to TRBD1. V lost 2 bases, J lost 7 bases, and 7 bases stayed unmatched. Germline V CDR1 and CDR2: ENHRY, SYGVKD. The CDR3 sequence is 14 residues long. Here the CDR3 DNA reads TGTGCCATCAGTGAGGGGGACAGCACTAGGACCCAGTACTTC. Amino acids: CAISEGDSTRTQYF.

To note about this clonotype: This may be a read error, as it is one base from a much larger clone. The rearrangement uses TRBV2 and TRBJ2-1; the match to TRBD2 covers 7 bases. V lost 7 bases and J lost 7; bases outside the gene matches: 13. The CDR3 consists of 15 residues. Germline lookup yields CDR1 SNHLY and CDR2 FYNNEI. CDR3 coding DNA: TGTGCCAGCAATGCAACCCGGGACTATCCTAATGAGCAGTTCTTC. Its protein is CASNATRDYPNEQFF.

About this clonotype itself: A read error may produce the germline difference seen at one junction end. This sequence joins TRBV5-5 and TRBJ1-1; weak D call: TRBD1 (5 bases). Germline CDR1 is SGHKS and CDR2 is YYEKEE (reference sequence). There are 14 residues in the CDR3. The CDR3 is CATSWGVLNTEAFF. In DNA form, the CDR3 reads TGTGCCACCAGCTGGGGGGTCCTGAACACTGAAGCTTTCTTT. Full variable domain (missing parts from reference TRBV5-5 and TRBJ1-1): DAGVTQSPTHLIKTRGQQVTLRCSPISGHKSVSWYQQVLGQGPQFIFQYYEKEERGRGNFPDRFSARQFPNYSSELNVNALLLGDSALYLCATSWGVLNTEAFFGQGTRLTVV.

CDR3: CASSFNPGQDLEAFF. CDR3 DNA sequence: TGCGCCAGCAGCTTTAACCCGGGACAGGACCTTGAAGCTTTCTTT. This chain links TRBV5-1 with TRBJ1-1; TRBD1 matches 8 bases. The CDR3 covers 15 residues. The germline CDR1 and CDR2 sequences are SGHRS and YFSETQ. Trimming took 2 bases from V and 7 from J; bases not matched to a gene: 10. The full variable domain, rest sourced from reference TRBV5-1 and TRBJ1-1, is KAGVTQTPRYLIKTRGQQVTLSCSPISGHRSVSWYQQTPGQGLQFLFEYFSETQRNKGNFPGRFSGRQFSNSRSEMNVSTLELGDSALYLCASSFNPGQDLEAFFGQGTRLTVV.

This clonotype was seen a handful of times. This chain uses TRBV5-6 with TRBJ2-4; unclear D gene. TRBJ2-5 explains the end of the DNA better; the J call may be wrong. Germline CDR1 and CDR2: SGHDT and YYEEEE. This CDR3 spans 16 amino acids. The CDR3 DNA sequence: TGTGCCAGCAGCTTGGAGGCAGGTTTAGTTACAGAGACCCAGTACTTC. This encodes CASSLEAGLVTETQYF.

The chain's CDR3 is CASRSPKGTNEKLFF. CDR3 bases: TGTGCCAGCAGAAGCCCGAAAGGGACTAATGAAAAACTGTTTTTT. The chain joins TRBV7-9 to TRBJ1-4, with D unresolved. From germline, CDR1 is SEHNR and CDR2 FQNEAQ (reference sequence). V was trimmed by 6 bases and J by 2 bases, leaving 13 bases between them. This CDR3 spans 15 amino acids.